The clone carrying this T cell receptor (beta chain) came up a few times. Its antigen is still unknown. Since a much larger clone is just one base distant, this may be a read error. This specimen belongs to a study of post-analysis software for immune sequencing data. Libraries were made from TCR beta cDNA, and they carried unique molecular identifiers. TCRdb independently ran MiXCR on the PCR reads; one entry per CDR3 protein. There are 350,000 to 450,000 distinct CDR3 sequences in the sample; less than 35% occur only once, and under 15% lies in the top ten. General study findings and limits: TRBV5-6, TRBV5-1 and TRBV20-1 belonged to a set of about 5 TRBV segments that were more frequent in patients than controls.

This CDR3 spans 12 amino acids. From germline, CDR1 is SQVTM and CDR2 ANQGSEA. The material sequenced was blood. The chain joins TRBV29-1 to TRBJ2-7; tentative D call: TRBD2 (5 bases). This TCR came from a girl aged 10-17 years with multiple sclerosis. In DNA form, the CDR3 reads TGCAGCGGTGAAGTGGGAGTCTACGAGCAGTACTTC. Translated, it gives CSGEVGVYEQYF.